The T cell receptor (beta chain) described here comes from a study of shared clonotypes between healthy human individuals (dated by TCRdb to 2019 to 2021). Describing the broader study: Three men and two women, aged 18 to 49 years, made up the cohort. Per donor, three plates each were used for CD4 naive and CD4 memory, two for CD8 naive, and one for CD8 memory. To estimate repertoire size and how much clonotypes are shared between individuals, the study performed deep sequencing of blood TCR repertoires from a few healthy adults. To increase sequencing depth and limit assay-specific biases, TCR repertoire library preparation and sequencing were carried out by different laboratories using diverse techniques. Leukapheresis yielded between about 0.85 and 10 billion PBMCs per donor.

Using the deep immunoSEQ assay, multiplex PCR amplified TCR CDR3 regions from genomic DNA. Extracted genomic DNA from each cell subset was spread evenly across all wells of several immunoSEQ 96-well plates, with each plate serving as a replicate. Each replicate PCR for sorted subsets received about 220 ng genomic DNA, equal to about 29,000 T cell genomes. Purified libraries were quantified with a Qubit 3.0 fluorometer, sized on a Bioanalyzer 2100, and re-quantified with the KAPA Library Quantification kit. A separate single-read 150-cycle Illumina NextSeq 550 flow cell was used to sequence each immunoSEQ 96-well plate. In the paper's pipeline: The immunoSEQ output contained only junctional sequences without quality scores, so filtering could not match that applied to full-length reads. To assign V/J genes and CDR3, sequences were annotated using PyIR, a Python wrapper for IgBLAST v1.9, with IMGT germline references. Reads were removed for weak V/J assignments (E-value above 1e-6), missing CDR3, stop codons, out-of-frame junctions, or ambiguous translated residues. V3J clonotypes were defined by identical inferred V gene, J gene, and CDR3 amino acid sequence. To compute the percentage overlap between repertoires, the number of shared unique clonotypes was divided by the size of the smaller repertoire. Repertoire richness was assessed with RTK rarefaction, the Chao1 estimator, and Recon v2.1 estimates of unobserved clonotypes. Generation probabilities for all TCRbeta clonotypes obtained by the gDNA method from a handful of donors were computed using OLGA. Not all clones reach the TCRdb copy of this immuneACCESS table, which keeps in-frame sequences only. Checked studies attribute under half of the gap to unresolved V genes and leave the rest unexplained. D and trimming were read from the DNA, whereas the V and J calls and clone size are those reported in that table. Present in this sample are 2 million to 2.5 million clones, 80% to 95% of which were seen just once. Around 0.37% of the sample is taken by the ten largest.

Concerning this clone itself: Which antigen it targets is not known. Base quality data are lacking; no much larger clone is found one base away.

Donors were healthy HIV-negative adults with no recently reported acute infections or vaccinations. Every donor was a Caucasian adult living in Nashville, Tennessee, USA. CD4+ T cells were enriched by magnetic negative selection, after which naive cells were positively selected on CD45RA and the negative fraction was taken as the memory subset. Blood was collected by leukapheresis, and PBMCs were isolated by Ficoll-Histopaque density gradient centrifugation and then cryopreserved in liquid nitrogen vapor phase. Purity and quantity of every magnetically sorted T cell population were checked by analytical flow cytometry. From each sorted fraction, genomic DNA was isolated and quantified by UV absorbance on a Nanodrop 2000c. Overall study outcomes, separate from this receptor: Sampling was limited to blood, and TCR repertoires in tissue likely differ from TCR repertoires in blood. Across a few donors, about 5.2% of naive CD4, roughly 3.8% of naive CD8, about 2% of memory CD4, and about 0.4% of memory CD8 clonotypes were shared. Compared with non-shared clonotypes, the clonotypes found in all four sorted-subset donors had higher generation probabilities. Larger estimated clonotype richness was generally found for naive subsets than for memory subsets. Pairwise subsampling led to the expectation that sequencing depth would affect the degree of clonotype sharing among donors. Incomplete sequencing was indicated by rarefaction of sorted-subset datasets, despite the large sequencing depth. The small number of donors limited the genetic and exposure-history diversity represented.

Input material: naive CD4+ T cells from PBMCs. In the paper's terms, the cell subset or site label means: CD45RA+ positively selected. This clonotype originated in a young man in good health. Some clones in this sample may be carry-over from other donors' samples.

At the DNA level, the sequence is TGTGCCAGCAGCTCGGGATTAAACACCGGGGAGCTGTTTTTT. It translates to CASSSGLNTGELFF. The rearranged chain carries TRBV7-6 and TRBJ2-2, with TRBD2 perhaps the D gene, on 5 matching bases. From cysteine to phenylalanine, the CDR3 is 14 amino acids long. The sequence is cut down to CDR3 DNA, 42 bases in frame from base 1. Cut back by 4 bases and 2 bases, the V and J ends lie 8 bases apart. Per the germline V gene, SGHVS is the CDR1 and FNYEAQ is the CDR2.